A single sample is the source of the 25 T cell receptor beta chains below, sequenced in a study of human T cells and chemical hapten exposure. Each CDR3 protein is one row after TCRdb ran MiXCR on the RACE reads. The sample has some 38,000 distinct CDR3 sequences, 9% to 9.5% seen once. Time point given: patch test 3, about 24 weeks after DPC sensitization. Treatment in this sample: therapeutic diphenylcyclopropenone sensitization with weekly scalp DPC. Blood, whole and unfractionated, served as the source for total RNA extraction. This material consisted of whole blood, taken in connection with sensitization to the hapten diphenylcyclopropenone (DPC). All receptors derive from a man aged 50 to 59 with alopecia areata. Some clones in this sample may be carry-over from other donors' samples.

The chain joins TRBV28 to TRBJ2-2; TRBD1 matches 9 bases. The trim removed 6 bases at V and 6 bases at J, leaving 8 bases unmatched. The CDR3 runs 15 residues. CDR1 and CDR2 from the germline V gene are MDHEN and SYDVKM. The CDR3 protein is CASRAAGQGSGELFF. The DNA of the CDR3 is TGTGCCAGCAGGGCGGCGGGACAGGGTTCCGGGGAGCTGTTTTTT. The full variable domain, rest sourced from reference TRBV28 and TRBJ2-2, is DVKVTQSSRYLVKRTGEKVFLECVQDMDHENMFWYRQDPGLGLRLIYFSYDVKMKEKGDIPEGYSVSREKKERFSLILESASTNQTSMYLCASRAAGQGSGELFFGEGSRLTVL.

The genes are TRBV19 and TRBJ1-5; maybe TRBD1 (6 bases). The CDR3 covers 13 residues. In germline, CDR1 is LNHDA, CDR2 SQIVND (reference sequence). V was trimmed by 9 bases and J by 6 bases, leaving 15 bases between them. The CDR3 region has the DNA TGTGCCAGCACGAACAGGGCGGGTCAGCCCCAGCATTTT. Its translation is CASTNRAGQPQHF. The full variable domain, in which reference TRBV19 and TRBJ1-5 provide the parts outside the CDR3, is DGGITQSPKYLFRKEGQNVTLSCEQNLNHDAMYWYRQDPGQGLRLIYYSQIVNDFQKGDIAEGYSVSREKKESFPLTVTSAQKNPTAFYLCASTNRAGQPQHFGDGTRLSIL.

This clonotype was counted ten times or more. This chain connects TRBV6-5 to TRBJ2-2; D might be TRBD1 (5 bases). The CDR3 sequence is 15 residues long. Germline V CDR1 and CDR2: MNHEY, SVGAGI. Trimming left V 6 bases short and J 3 bases short, with 14 bases between. The CDR3 is CASRKPAGHTGELFF. CDR3 nucleotides: TGTGCCAGCAGAAAACCGGCAGGGCACACCGGGGAGCTGTTTTTT.

The rearrangement joins TRBV6-5 to TRBJ1-5; D unclear. The V gene's germline CDR1 is MNHEY and CDR2 SVGAGI. This CDR3 is built from 14 residues. Trimming left V 3 bases short and J 4 bases short, with 10 bases between. CDR3 sequence (DNA): TGTGCCAGCAGTTATTCAAGAGGGAATCAGCCCCAGCATTTT. Protein sequence: CASSYSRGNQPQHF.

The chain carries TRBV11-2 and TRBJ1-5, with 10 positions matching TRBD1. The junction had 13 bases not matched to a gene; V was cut back by 6 bases and J by 2 bases. Looked up from germline, CDR1 is SGHAT and CDR2 is FQNNGV. This CDR3 comprises 18 residues. CDR3 in amino acids: CASRYRQGAKLGNQPQHF. DNA of the CDR3: TGTGCCAGCAGATACAGACAGGGGGCCAAGCTGGGCAATCAGCCCCAGCATTTT.

At least ten counts were recorded for this clonotype. The genes are TRBV2 and TRBJ1-6; D perhaps matches TRBD1 (5 bases). Germline CDR1 SNHLY, CDR2 FYNNEI. The CDR3 runs to 15 residues. V was cut by 3 bases and J by 5 bases, with 11 bases left in between. For the CDR3, the DNA is TGTGCCAGCAGTGATTTCGGGACGAATAATTCACCCCTCCACTTT. It specifies CASSDFGTNNSPLHF.

The chain uses TRBV27 and TRBJ2-7; D perhaps matches TRBD1 (6 bases). Trimming cost V 5 bases and J 3 bases, with 14 bases left between them. Germline lookup yields CDR1 MNHEY and CDR2 SMNVEV (reference sequence). This CDR3 comprises 14 residues. The DNA of the CDR3 is TGTGCCAGCAGTCCGTGGACAGCCAACTACGAGCAGTACTTC. Translation gives CASSPWTANYEQYF.

V and J are TRBV25-1 and TRBJ2-3; D is unresolved. The length of the CDR3 is 14 residues. Looked up from germline, CDR1 is MGHDK and CDR2 is SYGVNS. V was shortened by 1 base and J by 5 bases, with 10 bases between the two germline ends. CDR3 in DNA: TGTGCCAGCAGTGAATTTGGCCTGGAAGATACGCAGTATTTT. Translating it yields CASSEFGLEDTQYF. Full variable domain (missing parts from reference TRBV25-1 and TRBJ2-3): EADIYQTPRYLVIGTGKKITLECSQTMGHDKMYWYQQDPGMELHLIHYSYGVNSTEKGDLSSESTVSRIRTEHFPLTLESARPSHTSQYLCASSEFGLEDTQYFGPGTRLTVL.

The chain recombines TRBV6-2 or TRBV6-3 with TRBJ2-1, with D possibly being TRBD2 (5 bases). Trimming cost V 5 bases and J 6 bases, with 23 bases left between them. Germline CDR1 and CDR2: MNHEY and SVGEGT. The CDR3 spans 17 residues. The DNA for the CDR3 is TGTGCCAGCAGTAGATCCGGACGGGGAGCGATGGGCAATGAGCAGTTCTTC. Translating gives CASSRSGRGAMGNEQFF.

The rearrangement links TRBV24-1 to TRBJ2-2; D perhaps matches TRBD2 (6 bases). V shed 5 bases and J shed 4 bases, with 10 bases lying between them. Germline-derived CDR1 and CDR2 are KGHDR and SFDVKD. This CDR3 is 14 amino acids long. The CDR3 here is CATSGQGGTGELFF. The CDR3 nucleotides read TGTGCCACCAGTGGGCAGGGAGGCACCGGGGAGCTGTTTTTT.

This clonotype showed up just a few times. The junction does not match germline at one end; this may be a read error. V gene TRBV7-7 combines with J gene TRBJ2-3; D uncertain. The germline V gene encodes CDR1 SSHAT and CDR2 FNYEAQ (reference sequence). The CDR3 covers 15 residues. In nucleotides, the CDR3 is TGTGCTAGCAGCTTAGACGGACGGTTCACGGATACGCAGTATTTT. This gives the protein CASSLDGRFTDTQYF.

The sample holds a few counts of this clonotype. The J gene is TRBJ2-7, the V gene TRBV6-2 or TRBV6-3; tentatively, D is TRBD2 (5 bases). Germline CDR1 reads MNHEY; CDR2 reads SVGEGT. The CDR3 totals 16 residues. V gave up 7 bases and J gave up 0 bases, with 19 bases separating them. CDR3 nucleotide sequence: TGTGCCAGCACTCTCCACGAGGGCCTCAGCTCCTACGAGCAGTACTTC. Translating it yields CASTLHEGLSSYEQYF.

The sample holds many counts of this clonotype. This chain joins TRBV7-2 and TRBJ2-2, with D possibly TRBD2 on 6 matching bases. Trimming pared 7 bases from V and 4 bases from J, leaving 16 bases between. The CDR3 has 15 amino acids. Germline CDR1 SGHTA, CDR2 FQGNSA. This chain's CDR3 is CASTYLGAGTGELFF. For the CDR3, the DNA is TGTGCCAGCACCTATCTCGGAGCGGGCACCGGGGAGCTGTTTTTT.

This clonotype appeared a few times. The rearrangement joins TRBV11-2 to TRBJ2-1; TRBD2 matches 11 bases. J gave up 5 bases and V 2 bases, and 5 bases lay outside the gene matches. Looked up from germline, CDR1 is SGHAT and CDR2 is FQNNGV. This CDR3 is built from 16 residues. CDR3: CASSLYPGLADNEQFF. As DNA, the CDR3 is TGTGCCAGCAGCTTATACCCGGGACTAGCGGACAATGAGCAGTTCTTC.

The chain has TRBV29-1 and TRBJ2-5, with 10 bases aligning to TRBD2. The J segment lost 4 bases and the V segment lost 4 bases, leaving 6 bases of the junction unmatched. CDR3 length: 14 amino acids. CDR1 and CDR2 from the germline V gene are SQVTM and ANQGSEA. CDR3 region: CSVGLAGVGETQYF. The CDR3 DNA is TGCAGCGTTGGGCTAGCGGGAGTAGGAGAGACCCAGTACTTC.

This clonotype was seen a single time. This chain uses TRBV28 with TRBJ2-4, with D perhaps TRBD1 or TRBD2 (5 bases each). Germline CDR1 MDHEN, CDR2 SYDVKM. V was pared by 2 bases and J by 4 bases, with 12 bases between. The CDR3 covers 15 residues. CDR3 nucleotides: TGTGCCAGCAGTTTAGGAGGCCAGGGAAAAAACATTCAGTACTTC. This codes for CASSLGGQGKNIQYF.

The chain combines TRBV20-1 with TRBJ1-4; D is uncertain. The CDR3 runs to 16 residues. Per the germline V gene, CDR1 is DFQATT and CDR2 is SNEGSKA (reference sequence). Trimming removed 0 bases from V and 2 bases from J, with 13 bases in between. Here the CDR3 reads CSARDRQGATNEKLFF. DNA of the CDR3: TGCAGTGCTAGAGACCGCCAAGGAGCGACTAATGAAAAACTGTTTTTT.

J is TRBJ1-1 and V is TRBV6-5; D is unclear. The CDR3 spans 15 residues. V lost 0 bases and J lost 0, with 8 bases in between. Germline lookup yields CDR1 MNHEY and CDR2 SVGAGI. For the CDR3, the DNA is TGTGCCAGCAGTTACTCCGGCATTCTGAACACTGAAGCTTTCTTT. Translated, it gives CASSYSGILNTEAFF.

Details on this clonotype: This could be a read error, since a much larger clone is one nucleotide away. CDR3: CASSIGEPAGVYEQYF. In nucleotides, the CDR3 is TGTGCCAGTAGTATAGGCGAACCAGCGGGAGTCTACGAGCAGTACTTC. V gene TRBV19 combines with J gene TRBJ2-7; 8 bases line up with TRBD2. This CDR3 comprises 16 residues. In germline, CDR1 is LNHDA, CDR2 SQIVND (reference sequence). After removal of 1 base from V and 3 bases from J, the junction contained 8 bases not matched to a gene.

This clonotype was detected many times. The chain has TRBV12-3 or TRBV12-4 and TRBJ1-1; unclear D gene. CDR3 length equals 11 residues. Trimming left V 4 bases short and J 4 bases short, with 4 bases between. CDR3 nucleotides: TGTGCCAGCAGTTCAATCACTGAAGCTTTCTTT. Translating gives CASSSITEAFF.

This clonotype was picked up many times. V usage is TRBV10-3 and J usage is TRBJ2-7; D might be TRBD1 (6 bases). V lost 6 bases and J 4 bases, leaving 13 bases between the germline ends. This CDR3 spans 13 amino acids. CDR1 is ENHRY, CDR2 SYGVKD, per germline. CDR3 amino acids: CAISNQQGYEQYF. The CDR3 DNA sequence: TGTGCCATCAGCAACCAACAGGGTTACGAGCAGTACTTC.

This clonotype came up many times. The rearrangement joins TRBV18 to TRBJ2-1; 8 bases are shared with TRBD2. V lost 0 bases and J lost 7; bases outside the gene matches: 8. The germline V gene has CDR1 KGHSH and CDR2 LQKENI. This CDR3 comprises 16 residues. CDR3 in amino acids: CASSPPEGREGNEQFF. The DNA for the CDR3 is TGTGCCAGCTCACCACCGGAAGGACGGGAGGGGAATGAGCAGTTCTTC.

The sample holds a few counts of this clonotype. The CDR3 loop reads CASIPASGGVNEQYF. CDR3 DNA: TGTGCCAGCATCCCCGCGAGTGGCGGAGTTAATGAGCAGTACTTC. The chain combines TRBV7-6 with TRBJ2-7; D is unclear. Germline CDR1 reads SGHVS; CDR2 reads FNYEAQ. This CDR3 is 15 amino acids long. V lost 7 bases and J 7 bases, leaving 23 bases between the germline ends.

This clonotype was seen ten or more times. V usage is TRBV18 and J usage is TRBJ1-1; 8 bases line up with TRBD1. Germline V lookup: CDR1 KGHSH, CDR2 LQKENI. Trimming took 4 bases from V and 1 from J; bases not matched to a gene: 2. The CDR3 totals 14 residues. The CDR3 DNA sequence: TGTGCCAGCTCACTAGGACAGGGGAACACTGAAGCTTTCTTT. Amino acids: CASSLGQGNTEAFF.

At least ten counts were recorded for this clonotype. The chain combines TRBV20-1 with TRBJ2-3; 8 bases agree with TRBD2. CDR3 length: 12 residues. In germline, CDR1 is DFQATT, CDR2 SNEGSKA (reference sequence). Trimming removed 8 bases from V and 2 bases from J; junction bases left unmatched: 3. CDR3: CSNSGNTDTQYF. CDR3 in DNA: TGCAGTAATAGCGGGAACACAGATACGCAGTATTTT.